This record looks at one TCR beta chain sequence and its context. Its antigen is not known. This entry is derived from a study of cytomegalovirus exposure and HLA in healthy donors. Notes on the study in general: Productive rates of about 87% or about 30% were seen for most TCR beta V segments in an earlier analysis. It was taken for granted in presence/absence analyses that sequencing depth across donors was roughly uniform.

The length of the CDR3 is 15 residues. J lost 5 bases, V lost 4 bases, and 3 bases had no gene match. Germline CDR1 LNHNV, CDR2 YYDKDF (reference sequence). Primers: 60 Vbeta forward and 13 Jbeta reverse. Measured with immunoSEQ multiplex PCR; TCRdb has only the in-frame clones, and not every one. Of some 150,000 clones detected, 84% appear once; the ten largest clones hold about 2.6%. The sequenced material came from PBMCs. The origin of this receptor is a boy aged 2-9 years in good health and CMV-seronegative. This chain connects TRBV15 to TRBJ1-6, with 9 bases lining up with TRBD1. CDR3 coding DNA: TGTGCCACCAGCACGAACAGGGGGCATAATTCACCCCTCCACTTT. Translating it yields CATSTNRGHNSPLHF.